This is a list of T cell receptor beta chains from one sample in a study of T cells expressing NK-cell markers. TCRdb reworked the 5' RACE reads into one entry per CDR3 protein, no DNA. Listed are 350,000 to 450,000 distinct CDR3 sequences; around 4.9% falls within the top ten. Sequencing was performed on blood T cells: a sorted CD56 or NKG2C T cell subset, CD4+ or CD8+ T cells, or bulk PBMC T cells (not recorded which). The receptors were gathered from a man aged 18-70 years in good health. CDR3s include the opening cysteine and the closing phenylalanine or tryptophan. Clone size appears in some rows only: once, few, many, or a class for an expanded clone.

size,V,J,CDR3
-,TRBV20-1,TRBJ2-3,CSAPLRGSTDTQYF
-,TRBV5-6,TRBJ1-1,CASSLRHPNTEAFF
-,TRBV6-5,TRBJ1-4,CASSYPEAGANEKLFF
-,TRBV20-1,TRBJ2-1,CSARGLAGNEQFF
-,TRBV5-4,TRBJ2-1,CASSFGYGRSSYNEQFF
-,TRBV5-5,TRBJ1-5,CASSVTGALYQPQHF
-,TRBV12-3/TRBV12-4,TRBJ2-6,CASGNRGRRSGANVLTF
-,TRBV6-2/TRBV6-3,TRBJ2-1,CASSNTGNEQFF
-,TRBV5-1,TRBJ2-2,CASRELSNTGELFF
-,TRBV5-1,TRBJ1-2,CASSGAVHYGYTF
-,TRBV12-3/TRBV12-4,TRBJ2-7,CASSPSVGQGNSYEQYF
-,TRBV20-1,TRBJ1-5,CSARTAINSNQPQHF
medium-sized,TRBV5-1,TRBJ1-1,CASSRGANTEAFF
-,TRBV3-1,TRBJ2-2,CASSQVRDYLVSDTGELFF
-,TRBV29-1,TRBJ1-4,CSVQRENEKLFF
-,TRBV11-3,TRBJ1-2,CASSLRGRPLSYGYTF
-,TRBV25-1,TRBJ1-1,CASRAPAGRGTEAFF
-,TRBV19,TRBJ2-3,CASSSGQGINTDTQYF
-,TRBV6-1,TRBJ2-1,CASSRVAGGLGNEQFF
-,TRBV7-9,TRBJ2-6,CASSPGIDRTGANVLTF
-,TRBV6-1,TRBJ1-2,CARTQGSFDGYTF
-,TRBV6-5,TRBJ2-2,CASSFGEWRNTGELFF
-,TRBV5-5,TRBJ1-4,CASSVTRSSVTEKLFF
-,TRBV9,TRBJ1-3,CASSDRGRSSGNTIYF
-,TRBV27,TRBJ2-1,CASSLLPPGLSNEQFF
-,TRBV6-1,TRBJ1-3,CASRPRPSGNTIYF
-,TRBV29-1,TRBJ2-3,CSVRDRGRADTQYF
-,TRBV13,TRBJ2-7,CASSLGARAQREQYF
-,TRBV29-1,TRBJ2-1,CSVKQGPRNEQFF
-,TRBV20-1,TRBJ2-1,CSARVPGGPSEQFF
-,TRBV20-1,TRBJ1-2,CSAEDRGHYGYTF
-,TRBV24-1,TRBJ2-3,CATSLAGGSTDTQYF
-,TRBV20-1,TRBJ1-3,CSAPTGTGNTIYF
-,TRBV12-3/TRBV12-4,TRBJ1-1,CASRGNTEAFF
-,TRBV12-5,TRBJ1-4,CAPPGQGCDEKLFF
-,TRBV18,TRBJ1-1,CASSPQGMETEAFF
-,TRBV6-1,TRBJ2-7,CASRPTGTGPYEQYF
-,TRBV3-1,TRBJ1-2,CASSKDLNYGYTF
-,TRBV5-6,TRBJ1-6,CASSLGQTASPLHF
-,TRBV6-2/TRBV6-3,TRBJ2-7,CASSYRLAGGGDLYEQYF
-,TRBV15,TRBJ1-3,CATSRGTAGGNTIYF
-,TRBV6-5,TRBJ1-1,CASSSNSGGRNTEAFF
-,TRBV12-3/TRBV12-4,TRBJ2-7,CASKPQGLLYEQYF
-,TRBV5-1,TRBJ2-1,CASSPPQLAGNNEQFF
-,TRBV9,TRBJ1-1,CASSPQPKGRTEAFF
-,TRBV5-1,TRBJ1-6,CASSLEGQGASPLHF
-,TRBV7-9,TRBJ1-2,CASSLTLPTSRYGYTF
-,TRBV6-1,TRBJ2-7,CASSKRGPSSYEQYF
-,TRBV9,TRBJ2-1,CASSVSPWVEQFF
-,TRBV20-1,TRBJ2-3,CSARKKPGLAGGNTDTQYF
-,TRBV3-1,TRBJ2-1,CASSQGVPDEQFF
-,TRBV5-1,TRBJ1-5,CASSLGTGTRGNQPQHF
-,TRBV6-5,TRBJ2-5,CASSYYRAGREETQYF